This TCR beta chain was sequenced during a study of shared clonotypes between healthy human individuals. Study findings and constraints: Relative to clonotypes present in all four donors, those not shared had lower generation probabilities.

A remark on this clone: Its specificity is unknown. This sample also contains other DNA sequences that code for the same CDR3.

The naive CD8 subset, CD45RO-negative cells positively selected for CCR7, excluded terminally differentiated effector memory CD45RA+ cells. There were only Caucasian adults among the donors, and all lived in Nashville, Tennessee. At a deep level, the assay was run. Method: immunoSEQ multiplex PCR; TCRdb's copy keeps in-frame clones and lacks some. The table has 2 million to 2.5 million clones, about 93% seen once. Deletions cut 4 bases from V and 6 bases from J, with 3 bases between. CDR1 is MNHEY and CDR2 is SMNVEV in the germline V gene (reference sequence). This CDR3 comprises 11 residues. This chain connects TRBV27 to TRBJ2-2; D is uncertain. Material: naive CD8+ T cells from PBMCs. This TCR derives from a man aged 18 to 30 in good health. Some clones in this sample may be carry-over from other donors' samples. The DNA for the CDR3 is TGTGCCAGCAGTTCCGCCGGGGAGCTGTTTTTT. Amino acids: CASSSAGELFF.